Each of the 25 T cell receptor beta chains below was sequenced from the same sample in a study of T-cell memory formation after mild COVID-19. TCRdb re-derived calls from the 5' RACE reads in MiXCR, one entry per CDR3 protein. The sample lists some 450,000 distinct CDR3 sequences, around 20% occurring once. What was sequenced was PBMCs or a T cell subset sorted from them (not recorded which). The source of these receptors is an adult woman who had mild COVID-19 (a few samples of this study predate the infection). Cell type and time point are not known.

The chain links TRBV6-4 to TRBJ2-1, with 8 bases aligning to TRBD2. The germline V gene has CDR1 MRHNA and CDR2 SNTAGT. There are 14 residues in the CDR3. The ends lost 2 bases at V and 9 bases at J; junction bases unmatched: 6. Here the CDR3 reads CASSDISGKGEQFF. In nucleotides, the CDR3 is TGTGCCAGCAGTGACATTAGCGGGAAGGGTGAGCAGTTCTTC.

The CDR3 region has the DNA TGTGCCAGCAGCAGGGGGGCTGGGAACACCGGGGAGCTGTTTTTT. This translates into CASSRGAGNTGELFF. This chain connects TRBV2 to TRBJ2-2, with TRBD1 as a possible D gene (7 bases). V lost 6 bases and J 1 base, leaving 12 bases between the germline ends. Germline CDR1 reads SNHLY; CDR2 reads FYNNEI. The CDR3 length is 15 residues.

This sequence joins TRBV6-2 or TRBV6-3 and TRBJ2-5; the match to TRBD2 covers 13 bases. Per the germline V gene, CDR1 is MNHEY and CDR2 is SVGEGT. CDR3 length: 16 amino acids. The junction had 8 bases not matched to a gene; V was cut back by 5 bases and J by 5 bases. The CDR3 DNA reads TGTGCCAGCAGTGAAGGACTAGCGGGGGTGTGGGAGACCCAGTACTTC. As protein: CASSEGLAGVWETQYF.

The chain links TRBV11-3 to TRBJ2-5; D unclear. Germline V gene data show CDR1 as SGHNT and CDR2 as YENEEA. With 6 bases removed from V and 0 bases from J, the gap between germline ends came to 17 bases. This CDR3 comprises 16 residues. DNA of the CDR3: TGTGCCAGCAGTTTTGGCCTAGGGTGGGACCAAGAGACCCAGTACTTC. Protein sequence: CASSFGLGWDQETQYF.

The V gene is TRBV2, the J gene TRBJ2-2; 14 bases are a match to TRBD2. Germline trimming cut 6 bases from V and 7 bases from J; bases unmatched to any gene: 4. Germline CDR1 reads SNHLY; CDR2 reads FYNNEI. The CDR3 is 15 amino acids. The DNA for the CDR3 is TGTGCCAGCAGGACTAGCGGGAGGGCCGTCGGGGAGCTGTTTTTT. It specifies CASRTSGRAVGELFF.

This rearrangement joins TRBV6-2 or TRBV6-3 to TRBJ1-2; weak D call: TRBD1 (6 bases). Germline V gives CDR1 MNHEY, CDR2 SVGEGT. This CDR3 region has 15 residues. V was clipped by 4 bases and J by 3 bases, with 15 bases between them. The CDR3 sequence: CASSSYQGSDYGYTF. Written as DNA, the CDR3 is TGTGCCAGCAGTTCCTACCAGGGGTCGGACTATGGCTACACCTTC.

The chain has TRBV11-2 and TRBJ2-1; TRBD2 aligns across 7 bases. Germline V gene sequence: CDR1 SGHAT, CDR2 FQNNGV. The CDR3 is 18 residues long. J lost 0 bases, V lost 6 bases, and 14 bases had no gene match. The CDR3 loop is CASSPKEYGRSSYNEQFF. As DNA, the CDR3 is TGTGCCAGCAGTCCTAAAGAGTACGGGAGGAGCTCCTACAATGAGCAGTTCTTC.

The chain is built from TRBV24-1 and TRBJ2-1; possible D gene TRBD1, 6 bases. CDR1 and CDR2 (germline): KGHDR, SFDVKD. The CDR3 length is 14 residues. V was pared by 4 bases and J by 4 bases, with 10 bases between. The CDR3 spells CATSDHRVYNEQFF. DNA of the CDR3: TGTGCCACCAGTGACCACAGGGTTTACAATGAGCAGTTCTTC.

This clonotype has at least ten counts. The gene calls are TRBV12-3 or TRBV12-4 and TRBJ1-2; no reliable D call. V lost 5 bases and J lost 1, with 2 bases in between. This CDR3 spans 11 amino acids. CDR3 DNA sequence: TGTGCCAGCAGTAATAACTATGGCTACACCTTC. It codes for CASSNNYGYTF.

This clonotype turned up a few times. The chain has TRBV5-1 and TRBJ2-5, with D perhaps matching TRBD2 (6 bases). The V gene lost 1 base and the J gene lost 5 bases, with 18 bases spanning the gap. CDR3 length: 16 amino acids. In germline, CDR1 is SGHRS, CDR2 YFSETQ. The CDR3 nucleotides are TGCGCCAGCAGCTTGATTATGGGGGGATCAATTGAGACCCAGTACTTC. Protein: CASSLIMGGSIETQYF.

This clonotype was detected many times. V usage is TRBV5-1 and J usage is TRBJ2-5; D not resolved. V was pared by 4 bases and J by 0 bases, with 4 bases between. Germline CDR1 SGHRS, CDR2 YFSETQ. CDR3 length: 12 amino acids. Here the CDR3 reads CASSTNQETQYF. In DNA, the CDR3 is TGCGCCAGCAGCACAAACCAAGAGACCCAGTACTTC.

This clonotype was seen a handful of times. The J gene is TRBJ1-3, the V gene TRBV12-3 or TRBV12-4, with D unclear. V lost 5 bases and J lost 0, with 5 bases in between. This CDR3 has 13 residues. The CDR3 sequence is CASSENSGNTIYF. The CDR3 DNA follows: TGTGCCAGCAGTGAAAACTCTGGAAACACCATATATTTT.

This clonotype came up a few times. The gene calls are TRBV4-1 and TRBJ1-1; D unclear. The germline V gene has CDR1 MGHRA and CDR2 YSYEKL. The CDR3 has 15 amino acids. Trimming cost V 1 base and J 8 bases, with 17 bases left between them. The CDR3 sequence: CASSQVSTLSNEAFF. The CDR3 bases are TGCGCCAGCAGCCAAGTGTCTACCCTCTCCAACGAAGCTTTCTTT.

This clonotype has a handful of counts. V is TRBV6-6 and J is TRBJ2-5, with D maybe TRBD2 (5 bases). The CDR3 loop spans 15 amino acids. Germline values: CDR1 MNHNY, CDR2 SVGAGI (reference sequence). V lost 0 bases to trimming and J lost 1 base, with 9 bases between them. CDR3: CASSYSEDFQETQYF. The CDR3 coding sequence is TGTGCCAGCAGTTACTCGGAGGATTTCCAAGAGACCCAGTACTTC.

The rearrangement links TRBV6-4 to TRBJ1-5; D might be TRBD1 (5 bases). Trimming stripped 4 bases from V and 6 bases from J, with 10 bases between. This CDR3 contains 13 residues. In germline, CDR1 is MRHNA, CDR2 SNTAGT. The CDR3 protein is CASSGPGSQPQHF. Here the CDR3 DNA reads TGTGCCAGCAGTGGCCCAGGGAGTCAGCCCCAGCATTTT.

V usage is TRBV4-2 and J usage is TRBJ1-1; tentatively, D is TRBD1 (5 bases). This CDR3 contains 14 residues. Germline V gene data show CDR1 as LGHNA and CDR2 as YNFKEQ. Trimming took 1 base from V and 11 from J, leaving 17 bases between them. CDR3 in DNA: TGTGCCAGCAGCCAAGGTTCCGGGGCTGAGAAGGCTTTCTTT. It codes for CASSQGSGAEKAFF.

The table lists this clonotype with many counts. The V call is TRBV5-1, the J call TRBJ2-1; D is unresolved. Trimming removed 6 bases at V and 5 bases at J, with 15 bases between. CDR1 SGHRS and CDR2 YFSETQ come from the germline V gene. The CDR3 consists of 14 residues. The CDR3: CASTKEWNNNEQFF. For the CDR3, the DNA is TGCGCCAGCACCAAGGAGTGGAACAACAATGAGCAGTTCTTC.

This clonotype was detected a few times. V and J are TRBV7-8 and TRBJ2-7; D is unclear. From germline, CDR1 is SGHVS and CDR2 FQNEAQ. The CDR3 contains 14 residues. V was cut by 0 bases and J by 3 bases, with 9 bases left in between. The CDR3 loop reads CASSLARSIYEQYF. The CDR3 DNA sequence: TGTGCCAGCAGCTTAGCGCGAAGTATCTACGAGCAGTACTTC.

The chain recombines TRBV5-1 with TRBJ2-7; no clear D. The V end was cut by 0 bases, the J end by 4 bases, with 8 bases between. CDR3 length equals 13 residues. Germline V gives CDR1 SGHRS, CDR2 YFSETQ. CDR3 DNA sequence: TGCGCCAGCAGCTTGGTAGACGGTTACGAGCAGTACTTC. This sequence encodes CASSLVDGYEQYF.

The V and J genes are TRBV2 and TRBJ1-4; D is ambiguous. The CDR3 length is 15 residues. Trimming pared 4 bases from V and 8 bases from J, leaving 17 bases between. Per germline, CDR1 SNHLY and CDR2 FYNNEI. CDR3 sequence (DNA): TGTGCCAGCAGTGTTACAGATCATCCGGGGGAAAAACTGTTTTTT. Its translation is CASSVTDHPGEKLFF.

This clonotype was seen a handful of times. The chain uses TRBV27 and TRBJ1-2; 7 bases line up with TRBD1. With V trimmed by 4 bases and J by 7 bases, 12 bases remained unmatched. Germline assignment: CDR1 MNHEY and CDR2 SMNVEV (reference sequence). The CDR3 is 15 amino acids. The CDR3 DNA reads TGTGCCAGCAGTTCTCTCCGGGACAGAGTTTCTGGCTACACCTTC. Its translation is CASSSLRDRVSGYTF.

This clonotype was found many times. The gene calls are TRBV5-1 and TRBJ1-2, with no clear D. In germline, CDR1 is SGHRS, CDR2 YFSETQ. CDR3 length equals 14 residues. Trimming stripped 0 bases from V and 2 bases from J, with 8 bases between. The DNA of the CDR3 is TGCGCCAGCAGCTTGGTGGGGAACAACTATGGCTACACCTTC. The encoded protein is CASSLVGNNYGYTF.

This clonotype was observed a few times. The gene calls are TRBV4-1 and TRBJ1-1, with D perhaps matching TRBD1 (5 bases). Trimming left V 4 bases short and J 6 bases short, with 12 bases between. The CDR3 has 13 residues. Germline V gene data show CDR1 as MGHRA and CDR2 as YSYEKL. As DNA, the CDR3 is TGCGCCAGCAGCCCCTCGTGGGGGGCTGAAGCTTTCTTT. Translated: CASSPSWGAEAFF.

The chain carries TRBV5-1 and TRBJ2-7, with TRBD1 matching over 9 bases. The CDR3 covers 14 residues. V shed 5 bases and J 5 bases; nucleotides not matched to a gene: 8. Germline CDR1 reads SGHRS; CDR2 reads YFSETQ. This CDR3 is CASRSGTGTDEQYF. The DNA of the CDR3 is TGCGCCAGCAGATCCGGGACAGGGACCGACGAGCAGTACTTC.

This chain joins TRBV7-9 and TRBJ1-2; 7 bases are a match to TRBD1. Germline CDR1 and CDR2: SEHNR and FQNEAQ (reference sequence). The CDR3 loop spans 16 amino acids. V trimming: 5 bases; J trimming: 6 bases; junction bases outside the gene matches: 15. CDR3 sequence (DNA): TGTGCCAGCAGCCCACCGACAGGGCGGAGAGTGGATGGCTACACCTTC. Translation: CASSPPTGRRVDGYTF.